This T cell receptor beta chain was profiled in a study of cytomegalovirus exposure and HLA in healthy donors. The PCR used 60 Vbeta and 13 Jbeta primers. TCRdb keeps only in-frame clones here, not all; method: immunoSEQ multiplex PCR. The sample records about 180,000 clones, about 82% being singletons. Points from the study as a whole: A later analysis linked some 17,000 TCR beta sequences to HLA alleles at 0.05 false discovery rate.

Remarks on this clone: The antigen is unknown.

This TCR derives from a male donor in good health and CMV-seronegative. The specimen was PBMCs.

CDR3 DNA: TGCGCCAGCAGCCAAAGATGGGGGCCGGGACAGGGGGCGTACGAGCAGTACTTC. Translated: CASSQRWGPGQGAYEQYF. V gene TRBV4-3 combines with J gene TRBJ2-7; TRBD1 matches at 12 bases. The CDR3 is 18 amino acids. Germline-derived CDR1 and CDR2 are LGHNA and YSLEER. With V trimmed by 2 bases and J by 4 bases, 12 bases remained unmatched.